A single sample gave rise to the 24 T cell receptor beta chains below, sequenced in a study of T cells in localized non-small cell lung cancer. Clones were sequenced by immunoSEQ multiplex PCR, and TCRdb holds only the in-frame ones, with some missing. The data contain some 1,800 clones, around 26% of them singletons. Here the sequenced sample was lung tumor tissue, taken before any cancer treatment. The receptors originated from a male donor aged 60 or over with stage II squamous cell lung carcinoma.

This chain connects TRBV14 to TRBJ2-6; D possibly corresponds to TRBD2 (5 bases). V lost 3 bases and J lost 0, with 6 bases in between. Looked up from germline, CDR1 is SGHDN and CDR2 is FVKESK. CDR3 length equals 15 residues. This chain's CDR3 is CASSHRGSGANVLTF. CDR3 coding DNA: TGTGCCAGCAGCCACCGGGGCTCTGGGGCCAACGTCCTGACTTTC.

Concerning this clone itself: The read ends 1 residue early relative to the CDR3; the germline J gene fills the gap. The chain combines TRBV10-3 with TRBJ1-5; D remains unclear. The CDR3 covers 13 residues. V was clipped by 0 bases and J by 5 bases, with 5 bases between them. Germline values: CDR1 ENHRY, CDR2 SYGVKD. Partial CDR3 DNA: TGTGCCATCAGTGAGTCGGTTGATCAGCCCCAGCAT. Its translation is CAISESVDQPQH. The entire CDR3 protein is CAISESVDQPQHF.

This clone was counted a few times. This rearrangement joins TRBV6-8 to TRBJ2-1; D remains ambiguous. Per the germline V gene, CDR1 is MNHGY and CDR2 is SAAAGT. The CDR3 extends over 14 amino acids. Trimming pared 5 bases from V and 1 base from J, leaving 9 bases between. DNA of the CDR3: TGTGCCAGCAGTCCAGCGTTTTCCTACAATGAGCAGTTCTTC. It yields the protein CASSPAFSYNEQFF.

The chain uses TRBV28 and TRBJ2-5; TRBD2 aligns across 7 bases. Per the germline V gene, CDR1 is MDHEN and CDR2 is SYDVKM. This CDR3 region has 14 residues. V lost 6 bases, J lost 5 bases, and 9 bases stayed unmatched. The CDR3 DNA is TGTGCCAGCAGAGTCGCTGGGAGGGGTGAGACCCAGTACTTC. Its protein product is CASRVAGRGETQYF. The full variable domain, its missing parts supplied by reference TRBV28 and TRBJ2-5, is DVKVTQSSRYLVKRTGEKVFLECVQDMDHENMFWYRQDPGLGLRLIYFSYDVKMKEKGDIPEGYSVSREKKERFSLILESASTNQTSMYLCASRVAGRGETQYFGPGTRLLVL.

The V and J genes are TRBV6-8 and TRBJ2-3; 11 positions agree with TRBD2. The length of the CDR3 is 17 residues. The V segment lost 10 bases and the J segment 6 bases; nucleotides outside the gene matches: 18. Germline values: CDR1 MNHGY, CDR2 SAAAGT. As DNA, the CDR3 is TGTGCCACCGATCAGGAGCTAGCGGGAGGTTTCGGCGATACGCAGTATTTT. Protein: CATDQELAGGFGDTQYF.

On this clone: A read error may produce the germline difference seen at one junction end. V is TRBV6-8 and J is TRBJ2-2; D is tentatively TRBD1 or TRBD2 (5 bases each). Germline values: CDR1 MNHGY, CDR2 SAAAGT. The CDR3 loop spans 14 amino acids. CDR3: CAISGGSPRGELFF. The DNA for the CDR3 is TGTGCCATCAGTGGGGGTAGCCCAAGAGGGGAGCTGTTTTTT.

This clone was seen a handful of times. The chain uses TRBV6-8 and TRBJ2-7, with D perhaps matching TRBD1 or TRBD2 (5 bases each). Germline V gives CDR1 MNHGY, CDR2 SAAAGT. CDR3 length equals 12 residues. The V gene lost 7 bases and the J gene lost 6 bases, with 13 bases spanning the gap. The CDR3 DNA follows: TGTGCCAGCAACCCAGGGACCCCCGAGCAGTACTTC. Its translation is CASNPGTPEQYF.

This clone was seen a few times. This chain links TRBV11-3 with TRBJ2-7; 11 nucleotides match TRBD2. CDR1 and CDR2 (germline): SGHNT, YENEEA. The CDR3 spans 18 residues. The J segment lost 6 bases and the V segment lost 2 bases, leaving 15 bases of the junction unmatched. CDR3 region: CASSLYLVAGGPIREQYF. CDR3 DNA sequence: TGTGCCAGCAGCTTATATTTGGTAGCGGGAGGGCCGATCCGCGAGCAGTACTTC.

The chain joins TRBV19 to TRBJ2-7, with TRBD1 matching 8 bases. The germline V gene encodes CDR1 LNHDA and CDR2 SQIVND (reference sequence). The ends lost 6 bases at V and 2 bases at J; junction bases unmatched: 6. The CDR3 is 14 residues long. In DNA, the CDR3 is TGTGCCAGTAGAGGGACAGGCCTGACCTACGAGCAGTACTTC. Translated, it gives CASRGTGLTYEQYF.

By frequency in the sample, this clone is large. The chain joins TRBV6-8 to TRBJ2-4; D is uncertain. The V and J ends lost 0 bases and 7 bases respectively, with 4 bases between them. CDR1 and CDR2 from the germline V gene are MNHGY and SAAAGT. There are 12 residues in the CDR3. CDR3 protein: CASSYSGNIQYF. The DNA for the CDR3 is TGTGCCAGCAGTTACTCGGGGAACATTCAGTACTTC.

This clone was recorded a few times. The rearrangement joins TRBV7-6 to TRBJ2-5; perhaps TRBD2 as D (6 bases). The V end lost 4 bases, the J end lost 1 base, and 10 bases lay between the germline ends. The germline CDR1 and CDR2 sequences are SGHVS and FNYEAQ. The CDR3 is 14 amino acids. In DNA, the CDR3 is TGTGCCAGCAGCTCCGGGACTGTCCAAGAGACCCAGTACTTC. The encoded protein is CASSSGTVQETQYF.

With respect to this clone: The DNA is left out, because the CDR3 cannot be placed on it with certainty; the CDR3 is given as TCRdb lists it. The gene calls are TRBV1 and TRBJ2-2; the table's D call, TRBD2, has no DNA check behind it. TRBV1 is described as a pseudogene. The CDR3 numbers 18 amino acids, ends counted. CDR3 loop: CTSSQDWASGSGTGELFF.

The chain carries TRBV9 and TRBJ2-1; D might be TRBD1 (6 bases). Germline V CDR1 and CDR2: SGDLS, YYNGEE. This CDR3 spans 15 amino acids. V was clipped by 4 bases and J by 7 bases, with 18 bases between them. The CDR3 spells CASSFRAGAVNEQFF. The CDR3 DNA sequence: TGTGCCAGCAGCTTTAGGGCAGGGGCAGTAAATGAGCAGTTCTTC.

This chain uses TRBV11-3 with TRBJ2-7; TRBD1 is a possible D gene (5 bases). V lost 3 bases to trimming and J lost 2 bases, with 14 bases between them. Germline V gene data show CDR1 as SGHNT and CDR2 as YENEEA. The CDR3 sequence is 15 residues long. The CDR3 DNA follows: TGTGCCAGCAGCTTGGATCCGACAGAACCCTACGAGCAGTACTTC. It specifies CASSLDPTEPYEQYF.

The CDR3 DNA reads TGTGCCAGCCAGGACACCCTCTACGAGCAGTACTTC. Its protein product is CASQDTLYEQYF. The chain employs TRBV19 and TRBJ2-7, with a possible D match to TRBD1 (5 bases). The CDR3 spans 12 residues. The germline V gene has CDR1 LNHDA and CDR2 SQIVND (reference sequence). V was cut by 9 bases and J by 3 bases, with 12 bases left in between.

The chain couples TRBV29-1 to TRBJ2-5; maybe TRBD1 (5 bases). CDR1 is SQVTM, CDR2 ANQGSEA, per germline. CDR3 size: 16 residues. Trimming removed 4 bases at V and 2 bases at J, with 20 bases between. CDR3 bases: TGCAGCGTTGTGATCTTGGGGTGGGGCGGACAAGAGACCCAGTACTTC. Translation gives CSVVILGWGGQETQYF.

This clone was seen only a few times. The CDR3 is CSVGGRGPNEQYF. CDR3 coding DNA: TGCAGCGTTGGGGGACGTGGACCCAACGAGCAGTACTTC. The gene calls are TRBV29-1 and TRBJ2-7; D possibly uses TRBD1 or TRBD2 (5 bases each). Trimming pared 4 bases from V and 5 bases from J, leaving 15 bases between. From germline, CDR1 is SQVTM and CDR2 ANQGSEA. The CDR3 totals 13 residues.

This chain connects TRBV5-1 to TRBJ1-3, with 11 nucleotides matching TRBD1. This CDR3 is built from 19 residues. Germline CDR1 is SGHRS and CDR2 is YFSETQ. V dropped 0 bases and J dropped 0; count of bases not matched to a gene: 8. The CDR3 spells CASSLAGTGGPYSGNTIYF. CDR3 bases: TGCGCCAGCAGCTTGGCCGGGACAGGGGGTCCCTACTCTGGAAACACCATATATTTT.

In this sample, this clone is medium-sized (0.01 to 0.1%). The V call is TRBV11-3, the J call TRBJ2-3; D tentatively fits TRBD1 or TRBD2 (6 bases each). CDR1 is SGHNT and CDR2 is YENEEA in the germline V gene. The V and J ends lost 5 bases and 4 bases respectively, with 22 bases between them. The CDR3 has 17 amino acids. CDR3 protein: CASSPTPTGARPDTQYF. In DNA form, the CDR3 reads TGTGCCAGCAGCCCAACCCCCACGGGGGCGCGTCCAGATACGCAGTATTTT.

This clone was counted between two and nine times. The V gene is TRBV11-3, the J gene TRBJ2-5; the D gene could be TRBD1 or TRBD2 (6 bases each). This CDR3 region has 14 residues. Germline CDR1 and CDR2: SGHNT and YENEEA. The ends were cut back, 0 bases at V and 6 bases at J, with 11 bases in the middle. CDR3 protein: CASSLEGGLKTQYF. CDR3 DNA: TGTGCCAGCAGCTTAGAGGGGGGCTTGAAGACCCAGTACTTC. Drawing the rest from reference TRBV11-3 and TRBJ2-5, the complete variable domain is EAGVVQSPRYKIIEKKQPVAFWCNPISGHNTLYWYLQNLGQGPELLIRYENEEAVDDSQLPKDRFSAERLKGVDSTLKIQPAELGDSAVYLCASSLEGGLKTQYFGPGTRLLVL.

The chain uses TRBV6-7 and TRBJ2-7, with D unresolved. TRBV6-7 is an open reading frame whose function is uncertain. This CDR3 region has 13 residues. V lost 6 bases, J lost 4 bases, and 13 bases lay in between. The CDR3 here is CASSLRQTYEQYF. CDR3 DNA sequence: TGTGCCAGCAGCTTACGGCAGACTTACGAGCAGTACTTC.

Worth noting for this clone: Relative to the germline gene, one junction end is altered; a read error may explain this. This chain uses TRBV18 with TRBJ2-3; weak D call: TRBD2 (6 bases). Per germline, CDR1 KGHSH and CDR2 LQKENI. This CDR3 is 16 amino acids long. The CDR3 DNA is TGTGCCAGCTCGCCACTCCTAGCGACCGGCACAGATACGCAGTATTTT. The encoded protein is CASSPLLATGTDTQYF. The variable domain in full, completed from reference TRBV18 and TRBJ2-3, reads NAGVMQNPRHLVRRRGQEARLRCSPMKGHSHVYWYRQLPEEGLKFMVYLQKENIIDESGMPKERFSAEFPKEGPSILRIQQVVRGDSAAYFCASSPLLATGTDTQYFGPGTRLTVL.

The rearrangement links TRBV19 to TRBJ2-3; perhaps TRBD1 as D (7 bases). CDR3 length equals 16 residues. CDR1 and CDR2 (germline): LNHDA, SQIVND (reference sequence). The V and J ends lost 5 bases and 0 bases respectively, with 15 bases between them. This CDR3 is CASSWIRGASTDTQYF. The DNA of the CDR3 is TGTGCCAGTAGTTGGATCAGGGGGGCTAGCACAGATACGCAGTATTTT.

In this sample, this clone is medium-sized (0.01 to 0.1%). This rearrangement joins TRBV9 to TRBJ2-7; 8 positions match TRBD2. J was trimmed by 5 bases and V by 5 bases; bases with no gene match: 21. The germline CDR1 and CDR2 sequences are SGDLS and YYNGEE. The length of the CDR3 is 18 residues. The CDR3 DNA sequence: TGTGCCAGCAGTGAAGGGGTTAGCGGGAAAAGAGGTGGGGACGAGCAGTACTTC. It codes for CASSEGVSGKRGGDEQYF.